What follows is one TCR beta chain and its context. This sample is part of a study of blood T cell repertoires in COVID-19. At the level of the study: From T cells, B-cell-depleted T cells, or PBMCs came the material, which was cDNA or gDNA.

TCRdb's copy holds only in-frame clones and misses some; the assay was immunoSEQ multiplex PCR. The table records 150,000 to 200,000 clones, around 87% of them present only once. V shed 4 bases and J shed 11 bases, with 17 bases lying between them. The CDR3 covers 13 residues. The germline V gene encodes CDR1 SGDLS and CDR2 YYNGEE. The sequence was obtained from a woman aged 80 or over in a cohort sampled during active or convalescent COVID-19. The rearrangement links TRBV9 to TRBJ2-3; maybe TRBD1 (6 bases). Sequenced: peripheral blood. In nucleotides, the CDR3 is TGTGCCAGCAGCACCCCTGGGGCAGGGGTGCAGTATTTT. Translated, it gives CASSTPGAGVQYF.